A single sample gave rise to the 11 T cell receptor beta chains below, sequenced in a study of blood T cell repertoires in COVID-19. Measured with immunoSEQ multiplex PCR; TCRdb has only the in-frame clones, and not every one. The sample has approximately 260,000 clones, roughly 87% seen once; the top ten hold about 4.5%. The specimen sequenced was peripheral blood. These receptors originate from a woman aged 40 to 50 who had recovered from COVID-19.

This chain joins TRBV27 and TRBJ1-5; D is undetermined. The CDR3 length is 13 residues. Trimming shortened V by 4 bases and J by 7 bases, and 11 bases separated the two germline ends. Germline loops: CDR1 MNHEY, CDR2 SMNVEV (reference sequence). Here the CDR3 reads CASSSAADQPQHF. The CDR3 bases are TGTGCCAGCAGTTCCGCGGCAGACCAGCCCCAGCATTTT.

V usage is TRBV19 and J usage is TRBJ2-1; D unclear. Trimming took 7 bases from V and 5 from J, leaving 15 bases between them. In germline, CDR1 is LNHDA, CDR2 SQIVND (reference sequence). The CDR3 covers 14 residues. This CDR3 is CASNPWAQHNEQFF. CDR3 coding DNA: TGTGCCAGTAACCCCTGGGCCCAGCACAATGAGCAGTTCTTC.

The chain employs TRBV7-6 and TRBJ1-6, with D possibly TRBD1 on 6 matching bases. The CDR3 is made up of 15 amino acids. Trimming stripped 0 bases from V and 7 bases from J, with 10 bases between. The germline V gene encodes CDR1 SGHVS and CDR2 FNYEAQ. CDR3 residues: CASSLAAGANSPLHF. CDR3 DNA: TGTGCCAGCAGCTTAGCTGCAGGGGCCAATTCACCCCTCCACTTT.

The rearrangement links TRBV24-1 to TRBJ1-1; D possibly corresponds to TRBD1 (6 bases). Germline V gene data show CDR1 as KGHDR and CDR2 as SFDVKD. The V and J ends lost 7 bases and 2 bases respectively, with 16 bases between them. This CDR3 comprises 15 residues. The CDR3 sequence: CATRADRGGNTEAFF. The CDR3 DNA sequence: TGTGCCACCAGGGCAGATAGGGGGGGAAACACTGAAGCTTTCTTT.

The genes are TRBV28 and TRBJ2-2, with D possibly being TRBD2 (7 bases). V was pared by 3 bases and J by 6 bases, with 11 bases between. Germline values: CDR1 MDHEN, CDR2 SYDVKM. The CDR3 contains 14 residues. The CDR3 loop reads CASSFGGRAGELFF. The DNA for the CDR3 is TGTGCCAGCAGTTTCGGGGGGCGCGCCGGGGAGCTGTTTTTT. Full variable domain (outside the CDR3, taken from reference TRBV28 and TRBJ2-2): DVKVTQSSRYLVKRTGEKVFLECVQDMDHENMFWYRQDPGLGLRLIYFSYDVKMKEKGDIPEGYSVSREKKERFSLILESASTNQTSMYLCASSFGGRAGELFFGEGSRLTVL.

The V call is TRBV19, the J call TRBJ1-2, with 8 bases identical to TRBD1. Germline V gives CDR1 LNHDA, CDR2 SQIVND (reference sequence). Trimming took 6 bases from V and 5 from J; bases not matched to a gene: 11. The CDR3 runs 15 residues. The CDR3 protein is CASRTGTGRLYGYTF. The CDR3 DNA reads as TGTGCCAGTAGAACCGGGACAGGAAGACTTTATGGCTACACCTTC.

J is TRBJ2-5 and V is TRBV5-4, with D possibly being TRBD1 (5 bases). The CDR3 runs 15 residues. The germline V and J ends were trimmed by 0 bases and 5 bases, with 14 bases remaining between them. Germline V gene sequence: CDR1 SGHNT, CDR2 YYREEE (reference sequence). The DNA of the CDR3 is TGTGCCAGCAGCTTGGATCGGACACCCTGGGAGACCCAGTACTTC. It yields the protein CASSLDRTPWETQYF.

The V call is TRBV18, the J call TRBJ1-5; 7 bases fit TRBD1. Losses at the gene ends were 3 bases for V and 4 bases for J; bases not matched to a gene: 3. The germline V gene has CDR1 KGHSH and CDR2 LQKENI. The length of the CDR3 is 14 residues. CDR3 sequence: CASSPTGRNQPQHF. The CDR3 DNA reads TGTGCCAGCTCACCGACAGGGCGAAATCAGCCCCAGCATTTT.

V is TRBV6-5 and J is TRBJ1-6; 8 bases match TRBD1. Germline V lookup: CDR1 MNHEY, CDR2 SVGAGI. Trimming took 6 bases from V and 5 from J; bases not matched to a gene: 6. The CDR3 has 15 amino acids. CDR3 sequence: CASSTTGQDNSPLHF. Written as DNA, the CDR3 is TGTGCCAGCAGCACCACGGGACAGGATAATTCACCCCTCCACTTT.

The table lists this clone with a few counts. The CDR3 DNA reads as TGCGCCAGCAGCTTGTCGAGCAATCAGCCCCAGCATTTT. This codes for CASSLSSNQPQHF. The V gene is TRBV5-1, the J gene TRBJ1-5; D gene uncertain. V gave up 1 base and J gave up 1 base, with 3 bases separating them. Germline CDR1 is SGHRS and CDR2 is YFSETQ. The length of the CDR3 is 13 residues.

The chain employs TRBV4-1 and TRBJ1-6; maybe TRBD1 (5 bases). Germline lookup yields CDR1 MGHRA and CDR2 YSYEKL. Trimming removed 2 bases from V and 9 bases from J, with 17 bases in between. CDR3 size: 16 residues. The CDR3 sequence: CASSQPPGGLGSPLHF. CDR3 DNA: TGCGCCAGCAGCCAACCACCCGGGGGTCTTGGTTCACCCCTCCACTTT.